The 5 T cell receptor beta chains in this list originate from one sample, sequenced in a study of graft-versus-host responses after intestinal transplantation. No cognate antigen is known for these TCRs. Produced via immunoSEQ multiplex PCR; TCRdb's table is partial and in-frame only. The sample shows tens of thousands of clones, more than 85% of them seen only once. This specimen was unstimulated CD8+ T cells sorted from spleen or lymph node cells, taken before intestinal transplant. These receptors were taken from a human donor who received an intestinal transplant.

The gene calls are TRBV4-2 and TRBJ2-1; 8 bases align to TRBD1. The ends lost 0 bases at V and 3 bases at J; junction bases unmatched: 7. This CDR3 comprises 17 residues. Germline lookup yields CDR1 LGHNA and CDR2 YNFKEQ. CDR3 region: CASSQDAVTGGYNEQFF. CDR3 bases: TGTGCCAGCAGCCAAGACGCGGTTACAGGGGGCTACAATGAGCAGTTCTTC.

CDR3 DNA sequence: TGTGCCAGCAGCTCTAGCTGGGGGGCCGGGGAGCTGTTTTTT. Translated: CASSSSWGAGELFF. This chain joins TRBV11-2 and TRBJ2-2, with D maybe TRBD2 (6 bases). The CDR3 extends over 14 amino acids. Germline-derived CDR1 and CDR2 are SGHAT and FQNNGV. The V and J ends lost 4 bases and 6 bases respectively, with 12 bases between them.

This clone was seen a few times. The rearrangement links TRBV5-6 to TRBJ1-6, with D maybe TRBD1 (5 bases). CDR1 is SGHDT, CDR2 YYEEEE, per germline. CDR3 length equals 13 residues. The V end was cut by 4 bases, the J end by 9 bases, with 11 bases between. The DNA of the CDR3 is TGTGCCAGCAGCCCAGGAGGGGTTTCACCCCTCCACTTT. Residues: CASSPGGVSPLHF.

The V call is TRBV12-5, the J call TRBJ2-1; maybe TRBD2 (5 bases). V was pared by 0 bases and J by 0 bases, with 15 bases between. The CDR3 spans 18 residues. CDR1 and CDR2 from the germline V gene are LGHNT and FRNRAP. The CDR3 loop reads CASGLVLTTISSYNEQFF. The DNA for the CDR3 is TGTGCTAGTGGTTTGGTACTGACTACAATCAGCTCCTACAATGAGCAGTTCTTC.

The V call is TRBV9, the J call TRBJ2-3; 8 bases agree with TRBD2. The ends lost 3 bases at V and 5 bases at J; junction bases unmatched: 11. CDR1 SGDLS and CDR2 YYNGEE come from the germline V gene. The CDR3 is 16 amino acids. The CDR3 DNA is TGTGCCAGCAGCGCCCGGGGGGGCCTTTTTGAAGATACGCAGTATTTT. It translates to CASSARGGLFEDTQYF. The full variable domain, completed using reference TRBV9 and TRBJ2-3, is DSGVTQTPKHLITATGQRVTLRCSPRSGDLSVYWYQQSLDQGLQFLIQYYNGEERAKGNILERFSAQQFPDLHSELNLSSLELGDSALYFCASSARGGLFEDTQYFGPGTRLTVL.